The T cell receptor (beta chain) under discussion was sequenced for a study of T cells in Graves' hyperthyroidism and ophthalmopathy. This clonotype was seen at least ten times. Antigen unknown. General study results and limits: Progression to ophthalmopathy was predicted a median of approximately 6.4 months early.

CDR1 is DFQATT and CDR2 is SNEGSKA in the germline V gene (reference sequence). The CDR3 loop spans 16 amino acids. The trim removed 5 bases at V and 5 bases at J, leaving 9 bases unmatched. TCR beta CDR3 regions were amplified from RNA transcripts. When the TCR CDR3 underwent first-round RT-PCR, the HTBI primer set was used. TCRdb re-derived calls from the multiplex PCR reads in MiXCR, one entry per CDR3 protein. The repertoire has approximately 49,000 distinct CDR3 sequences, roughly 51% of them found once; the top ten carry under 35%. The TCR comes from a man aged 18-30 years with Graves' hyperthyroidism. Specimen: peripheral blood or thyroid tissue (not recorded which). The chain recombines TRBV20-1 with TRBJ2-2, with 12 bases matching TRBD2. The CDR3 nucleotides are TGCAGTGCTGACCCTAGCGGGAGGGGTGGGACCGGGGAGCTGTTTTTT. This codes for CSADPSGRGGTGELFF.